These 29 T cell receptor beta chains originate from one sample sequenced in a study of human T cells and chemical hapten exposure. The time point denotes: patch test 1, 2 weeks after DPC sensitization. Treatment described: therapeutic diphenylcyclopropenone sensitization with weekly scalp DPC. Via MiXCR, TCRdb re-called the RACE reads, giving one row per CDR3 protein. The sample has 300,000 to 400,000 distinct CDR3 sequences, approximately 6.9% seen once. The sample was whole blood, taken in connection with sensitization to the hapten diphenylcyclopropenone (DPC). The receptors originated from a woman in her late teens or twenties with alopecia areata. Some clones in this sample may be carry-over from other donors' samples.

The CDR3 sequence is CASSHRDRGSYGYTF. CDR3 nucleotides: TGTGCCAGCAGCCACCGGGACAGGGGGTCCTATGGCTACACCTTC. The V gene is TRBV3-1, the J gene TRBJ1-2; 11 bases match TRBD1. This CDR3 has 15 amino acids. CDR1 is LGHDT and CDR2 is YNNKEL in the germline V gene (reference sequence). V dropped 3 bases and J dropped 4; count of bases not matched to a gene: 4.

This clonotype has at least ten counts. The rearrangement links TRBV20-1 to TRBJ2-5; possibly TRBD2 for D (6 bases). CDR1 and CDR2 (germline): DFQATT, SNEGSKA (reference sequence). V lost 5 bases, J lost 1 base, and 11 bases lay in between. This CDR3 comprises 13 residues. The CDR3 reads CSAVIAVQETQYF. As DNA, the CDR3 is TGCAGTGCTGTAATAGCGGTCCAAGAGACCCAGTACTTC.

This clonotype was detected only a few times. The chain recombines TRBV3-1 with TRBJ2-3, with 11 bases that match TRBD2. V dropped 1 base and J dropped 5; count of bases not matched to a gene: 11. Germline CDR1 reads LGHDT; CDR2 reads YNNKEL (reference sequence). The CDR3 extends over 18 amino acids. The CDR3 region has the DNA TGTGCCAGCAGCCAAGGGCGCTTAGCGGGGGGGCCGGAAGATACGCAGTATTTT. Amino acid sequence: CASSQGRLAGGPEDTQYF.

The rearrangement uses TRBV4-3 and TRBJ2-7, with TRBD2 identical over 9 bases. Per the germline V gene, CDR1 is LGHNA and CDR2 is YSLEER. The CDR3 has 17 residues. The V and J ends lost 0 bases and 2 bases, in that order; junction bases with no gene match: 8. As DNA, the CDR3 is TGCGCCAGCAGCCAAGATGCGGCGGGGGGGTTCCCCTACGAGCAGTACTTC. It yields the protein CASSQDAAGGFPYEQYF.

This clonotype was seen repeatedly, ten times or more. As DNA, the CDR3 is TGTGCCAGCAGCTTACTTCTGGGCCAAGAGACCCAGTACTTC. It yields the protein CASSLLLGQETQYF. The chain employs TRBV7-8 and TRBJ2-5, with D unclear. Germline V gene data show CDR1 as SGHVS and CDR2 as FQNEAQ. The V end was cut by 2 bases, the J end by 1 base, with 8 bases between. This CDR3 is built from 14 residues.

This clonotype was counted ten times or more. The gene calls are TRBV5-1 and TRBJ2-1; D is ambiguous. The CDR3 has 13 residues. CDR1 and CDR2 (germline): SGHRS, YFSETQ. V was clipped by 4 bases and J by 3 bases, with 8 bases between them. The CDR3 sequence: CASSPPSYNEQFF. The CDR3 DNA sequence: TGCGCCAGCAGCCCCCCTAGCTACAATGAGCAGTTCTTC.

A few counts support this clonotype. The genes are TRBV6-2 or TRBV6-3 and TRBJ1-1, with TRBD1 identical over 7 bases. The CDR3 consists of 18 residues. CDR1 is MNHEY and CDR2 is SVGEGT in the germline V gene. The V and J ends lost 6 bases and 0 bases, in that order; junction bases with no gene match: 16. CDR3 amino acids: CASSPVSDREVMNTEAFF. In DNA form, the CDR3 reads TGTGCCAGCAGCCCTGTCTCCGACAGGGAAGTCATGAACACTGAAGCTTTCTTT.

This clonotype was found many times. This sequence joins TRBV3-1 and TRBJ2-3, with 8 bases fitting TRBD2. J was trimmed by 11 bases and V by 0 bases; bases with no gene match: 13. Germline loops: CDR1 LGHDT, CDR2 YNNKEL (reference sequence). The CDR3 extends over 16 amino acids. The DNA for the CDR3 is TGTGCCAGCAGCCAAGACCCGGGACTAGAGAAGGGGGGGCAGTATTTT. It codes for CASSQDPGLEKGGQYF.

This clonotype is labeled as medium-sized. The V and J genes are TRBV5-6 and TRBJ1-1; perhaps TRBD1 as D (5 bases). Germline CDR1 and CDR2: SGHDT and YYEEEE. This CDR3 has 12 residues. The V gene lost 1 base and the J gene lost 5 bases, with 6 bases spanning the gap. CDR3 sequence (DNA): TGTGCCAGCAGCTTGAGGGGTACTGAAGCTTTCTTT. As protein: CASSLRGTEAFF.

This clonotype was found a few times. The J gene is TRBJ2-2, the V gene TRBV9; D remains unclear. V lost 3 bases, J lost 6 bases, and 9 bases lay in between. Germline V gives CDR1 SGDLS, CDR2 YYNGEE. The CDR3 has 13 residues. CDR3 sequence: CASSGIPAGELFF. In nucleotides, the CDR3 is TGTGCCAGCAGCGGGATACCAGCCGGGGAGCTGTTTTTT.

Ten or more counts support this clonotype. The gene calls are TRBV20-1 and TRBJ2-7; the match to TRBD2 covers 10 bases. The CDR3 extends over 15 amino acids. From germline, CDR1 is DFQATT and CDR2 SNEGSKA (reference sequence). The junction had 9 bases not matched to a gene; V was cut back by 5 bases and J by 2 bases. The CDR3 loop is CSARPSGGVTYEQYF. The CDR3 coding sequence is TGCAGTGCTCGACCGAGCGGGGGGGTCACCTACGAGCAGTACTTC.

The chain combines TRBV6-2 or TRBV6-3 with TRBJ1-5, with D possibly TRBD1 on 6 matching bases. The germline V gene has CDR1 MNHEY and CDR2 SVGEGT. CDR3 length: 15 residues. The V end was cut by 4 bases, the J end by 2 bases, with 12 bases between. The DNA of the CDR3 is TGTGCCAGCAGTTCGGGACAAAGGGGCAATCAGCCCCAGCATTTT. Encoded protein: CASSSGQRGNQPQHF.

This clonotype was seen more than once but under ten times. The chain is built from TRBV20-1 and TRBJ2-7; either TRBD1 or TRBD2 may fit D (5 bases each). Germline loops: CDR1 DFQATT, CDR2 SNEGSKA (reference sequence). The CDR3 sequence is 13 residues long. The V gene lost 5 bases and the J gene lost 0 bases, with 11 bases spanning the gap. For the CDR3, the DNA is TGCAGTGCTCCCGGGACCTCCTCCTACGAGCAGTACTTC. Residues: CSAPGTSSYEQYF.

This clonotype was recorded a few times. The chain uses TRBV6-6 and TRBJ2-3, with D possibly TRBD1 on 6 matching bases. V was pared by 4 bases and J by 6 bases, with 17 bases between. CDR3 length equals 15 residues. Per germline, CDR1 MNHNY and CDR2 SVGAGI (reference sequence). The DNA for the CDR3 is TGTGCCAGCAGTTCCGTCCCGGGACATTCTGATACGCAGTATTTT. Translating it yields CASSSVPGHSDTQYF.

In this sample, this clonotype turned up many times. J is TRBJ2-3 and V is TRBV7-2, with a possible D match to TRBD2 (5 bases). There are 13 residues in the CDR3. The V end was cut by 4 bases, the J end by 6 bases, with 11 bases between. Germline CDR1 reads SGHTA; CDR2 reads FQGNSA. The CDR3 coding sequence is TGTGCCAGCAGCTCTAAGGCTAGCGATACGCAGTATTTT. It specifies CASSSKASDTQYF.

At least ten counts were recorded for this clonotype. V gene TRBV6-5 combines with J gene TRBJ1-6; D uncertain. Between the trimmed V and J ends, which lost 2 bases and 7 bases, there was a span of 9 bases. The CDR3 contains 14 residues. The germline CDR1 and CDR2 sequences are MNHEY and SVGAGI. The CDR3 reads CASSYREENSPLHF. The CDR3 bases are TGTGCCAGCAGTTACCGGGAGGAAAATTCACCCCTCCACTTT.

V usage is TRBV6-2 or TRBV6-3 and J usage is TRBJ2-6; 12 bases map to TRBD1. The CDR3 runs to 17 residues. V lost 8 bases, J lost 2 bases, and 7 bases stayed unmatched. Germline lookup yields CDR1 MNHEY and CDR2 SVGEGT. The CDR3 DNA is TGTGCCAGCGGACAGGGACAGGGGGCGGCTGGGGCCAACGTCCTGACTTTC. Amino acids: CASGQGQGAAGANVLTF.

The chain is built from TRBV5-1 and TRBJ1-4, with a possible D match to TRBD1 (5 bases). V lost 0 bases and J lost 3, with 18 bases in between. The germline gives CDR1 SGHRS, CDR2 YFSETQ. This CDR3 has 18 residues. The CDR3 DNA follows: TGCGCCAGCAGCTTGGGTCTCCAGGGATTTCTAGCTAATGAAAAACTGTTTTTT. Amino acids: CASSLGLQGFLANEKLFF. The entire variable domain, with the rest obtained from reference TRBV5-1 and TRBJ1-4, is as follows: KAGVTQTPRYLIKTRGQQVTLSCSPISGHRSVSWYQQTPGQGLQFLFEYFSETQRNKGNFPGRFSGRQFSNSRSEMNVSTLELGDSALYLCASSLGLQGFLANEKLFFGSGTQLSVL.

This clonotype occurred a few times. The rearrangement joins TRBV21-1 to TRBJ1-3. TRBV21-1 is classified as a pseudogene. This CDR3 region has 15 residues. The CDR3 reads CASSKAHGLRNTIYF. Written as DNA, the CDR3 is TGTGCCAGCAGCAAAGCGCACGGACTTCGAAACACCATATATTTT.

The J gene is TRBJ1-5, the V gene TRBV4-2; D unresolved. The CDR3 sequence is 16 residues long. Germline values: CDR1 LGHNA, CDR2 YNFKEQ. V was trimmed by 0 bases and J by 0 bases, leaving 9 bases between them. The CDR3 sequence: CASSQEGRPSNQPQHF. The CDR3 bases are TGTGCCAGCAGCCAAGAAGGCAGGCCTAGCAATCAGCCCCAGCATTTT.

This clonotype has a handful of counts. For the CDR3, the DNA is TGCGCCAGCAGGCAGGGGTTAAACAATGAGCAGTTCTTC. This encodes CASRQGLNNEQFF. The rearrangement uses TRBV5-1 and TRBJ2-1; D perhaps matches TRBD1 (6 bases). Germline V gene data show CDR1 as SGHRS and CDR2 as YFSETQ. There are 13 residues in the CDR3. Trimming cost V 5 bases and J 5 bases, with 11 bases left between them.

Only a few counts were recorded for this clonotype. This chain links TRBV6-2 or TRBV6-3 with TRBJ2-2; D is possibly TRBD1 or TRBD2 (7 bases each). Germline-derived CDR1 and CDR2 are MNHEY and SVGEGT. Trimming stripped 0 bases from V and 4 bases from J, with 15 bases between. This CDR3 comprises 17 residues. The CDR3 DNA sequence: TGTGCCAGCAGTTACTCACCGCAGGGGGGGATCACCGGGGAGCTGTTTTTT. Translating it yields CASSYSPQGGITGELFF.

This clonotype was seen at least ten times. The J gene is TRBJ1-1, the V gene TRBV20-1; D remains unclear. The ends were cut back, 3 bases at V and 9 bases at J, with 17 bases in the middle. Per the germline V gene, CDR1 is DFQATT and CDR2 is SNEGSKA (reference sequence). The CDR3 is 13 amino acids. The CDR3 here is CSASDQALPKAFF. The CDR3 DNA reads as TGCAGTGCTAGTGACCAGGCACTCCCAAAAGCTTTCTTT.

This clonotype was seen a few times. The chain couples TRBV5-1 to TRBJ1-1; 7 bases align to TRBD1. Germline CDR1 reads SGHRS; CDR2 reads YFSETQ. Trimming took 2 bases from V and 5 from J; bases not matched to a gene: 6. The CDR3 length is 14 residues. The CDR3: CASSLKGAGTEAFF. In DNA form, the CDR3 reads TGCGCCAGCAGCTTAAAGGGGGCCGGGACTGAAGCTTTCTTT. Full variable domain (outside the CDR3, taken from reference TRBV5-1 and TRBJ1-1): KAGVTQTPRYLIKTRGQQVTLSCSPISGHRSVSWYQQTPGQGLQFLFEYFSETQRNKGNFPGRFSGRQFSNSRSEMNVSTLELGDSALYLCASSLKGAGTEAFFGQGTRLTVV.

This clonotype was seen more than once but under ten times. The gene calls are TRBV10-3 and TRBJ1-1; D is uncertain. The V and J ends lost 3 bases and 5 bases respectively, with 13 bases between them. The germline gives CDR1 ENHRY, CDR2 SYGVKD. The CDR3 length is 14 residues. The DNA of the CDR3 is TGTGCCATCAGTGAAACCGTCCGGGGAACTGAAGCTTTCTTT. This translates into CAISETVRGTEAFF.

The V call is TRBV7-9, the J call TRBJ2-7; no clear D gene. CDR3 length: 15 residues. CDR1 and CDR2 from the germline V gene are SEHNR and FQNEAQ (reference sequence). Trimming took off 5 bases at V and 0 bases at J, with 14 bases between the two ends. The CDR3 DNA is TGTGCCAGCAGCAACCCAGTGACGAGCTCCTACGAGCAGTACTTC. It translates to CASSNPVTSSYEQYF.

This clonotype was counted a few times. This sequence joins TRBV4-1 and TRBJ1-5; perhaps TRBD1 as D (5 bases). V lost 0 bases and J 6 bases, leaving 12 bases between the germline ends. The CDR3 has 15 amino acids. Germline CDR1 MGHRA, CDR2 YSYEKL. CDR3 DNA sequence: TGCGCCAGCAGCCAAGATAAGGGGCGCGGTCAGCCCCAGCATTTT. Its translation: CASSQDKGRGQPQHF.

In this sample, this clonotype turned up a few times. V is TRBV5-5 and J is TRBJ2-5, with D possibly being TRBD2 (7 bases). Germline assignment: CDR1 SGHKS and CDR2 YYEKEE (reference sequence). This CDR3 spans 15 amino acids. Trimming shortened V by 3 bases and J by 5 bases, and 17 bases separated the two germline ends. CDR3 sequence (DNA): TGTGCCAGCAGCTCCCCGGAGGGGGGGCATGAGACCCAGTACTTC. Translation: CASSSPEGGHETQYF.

This clonotype was seen many times. The genes are TRBV7-2 and TRBJ2-3, with TRBD2 matching 8 bases. This CDR3 has 18 amino acids. V dropped 4 bases and J dropped 6; count of bases not matched to a gene: 18. In germline, CDR1 is SGHTA, CDR2 FQGNSA. Here the CDR3 reads CASSYLRQIGGGMDTQYF. The CDR3, as DNA: TGTGCCAGCAGCTACCTCCGCCAGATCGGCGGGGGGATGGATACGCAGTATTTT.